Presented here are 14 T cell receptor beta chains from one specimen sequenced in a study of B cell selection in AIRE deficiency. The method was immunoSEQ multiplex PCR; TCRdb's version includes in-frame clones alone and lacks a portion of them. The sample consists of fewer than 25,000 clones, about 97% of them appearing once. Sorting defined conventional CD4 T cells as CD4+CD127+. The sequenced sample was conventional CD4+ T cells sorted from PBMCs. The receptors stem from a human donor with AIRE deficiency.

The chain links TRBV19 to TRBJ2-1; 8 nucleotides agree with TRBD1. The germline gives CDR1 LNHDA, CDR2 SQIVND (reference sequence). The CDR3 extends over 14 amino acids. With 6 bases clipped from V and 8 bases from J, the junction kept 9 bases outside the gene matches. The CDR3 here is CASREQGAYHEQFF. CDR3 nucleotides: TGTGCCAGTAGGGAGCAGGGGGCATACCATGAGCAGTTCTTC.

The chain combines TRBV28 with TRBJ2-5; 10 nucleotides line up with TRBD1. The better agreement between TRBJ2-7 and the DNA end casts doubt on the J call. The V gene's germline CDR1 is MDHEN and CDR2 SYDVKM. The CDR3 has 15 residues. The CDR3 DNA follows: TGTGCCAGCAGATACCCGGGACAGGGGCCCTACGAGCAGTACTTC. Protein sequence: CASRYPGQGPYEQYF.

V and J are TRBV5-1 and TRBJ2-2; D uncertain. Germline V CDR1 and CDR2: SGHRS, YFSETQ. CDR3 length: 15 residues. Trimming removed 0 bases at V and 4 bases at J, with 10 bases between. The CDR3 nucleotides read TGCGCCAGCAGCTTGGCCGGGCCAGCCACCGGGGAGCTGTTTTTT. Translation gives CASSLAGPATGELFF.

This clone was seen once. The CDR3 reads CASSGSAEAFF. The CDR3 region has the DNA TGTGCCAGCAGTGGCAGCGCTGAAGCTTTCTTT. The chain combines TRBV2 with TRBJ1-1, with D unresolved. Trimming removed 4 bases at V and 6 bases at J, with 6 bases between. The CDR3 loop spans 11 amino acids. Germline V gene lookup returns CDR1 SNHLY and CDR2 FYNNEI.

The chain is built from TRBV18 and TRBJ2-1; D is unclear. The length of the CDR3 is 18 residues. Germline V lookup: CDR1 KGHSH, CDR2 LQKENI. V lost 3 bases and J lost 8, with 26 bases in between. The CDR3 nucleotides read TGTGCCAGCTCACCCCTAAAGGCGTCGAATAAAGGAATCGATGAGCAGTTCTTC. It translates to CASSPLKASNKGIDEQFF.

Here the CDR3 DNA reads TGTGCCAGCAGCTCCCGGGTCGAACCGTACGAGCAGTACTTC. As protein: CASSSRVEPYEQYF. This chain links TRBV11-2 with TRBJ2-7; D remains unclear. Trimming cost V 4 bases and J 4 bases, with 14 bases left between them. CDR1 is SGHAT and CDR2 is FQNNGV in the germline V gene. This CDR3 is built from 14 residues.

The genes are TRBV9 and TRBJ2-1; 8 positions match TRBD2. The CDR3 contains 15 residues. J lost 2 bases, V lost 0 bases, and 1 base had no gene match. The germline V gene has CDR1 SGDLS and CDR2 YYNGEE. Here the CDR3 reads CASSVAGGPYNEQFF. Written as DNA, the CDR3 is TGTGCCAGCAGCGTAGCGGGGGGGCCCTACAATGAGCAGTTCTTC. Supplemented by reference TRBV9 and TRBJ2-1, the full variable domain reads DSGVTQTPKHLITATGQRVTLRCSPRSGDLSVYWYQQSLDQGLQFLIQYYNGEERAKGNILERFSAQQFPDLHSELNLSSLELGDSALYFCASSVAGGPYNEQFFGPGTRLTVL.

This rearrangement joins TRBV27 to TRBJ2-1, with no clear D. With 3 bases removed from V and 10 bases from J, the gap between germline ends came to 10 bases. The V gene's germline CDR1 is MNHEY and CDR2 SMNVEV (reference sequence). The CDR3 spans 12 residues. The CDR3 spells CASSFPLGEQFF. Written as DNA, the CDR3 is TGTGCCAGCAGTTTCCCCCTCGGGGAGCAGTTCTTC.

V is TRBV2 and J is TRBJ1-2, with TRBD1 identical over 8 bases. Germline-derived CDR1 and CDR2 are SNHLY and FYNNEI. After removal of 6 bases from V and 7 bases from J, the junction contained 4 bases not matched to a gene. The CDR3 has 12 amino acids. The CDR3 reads CASSRTGFGYTF. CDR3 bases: TGTGCCAGCAGCAGGACAGGGTTTGGCTACACCTTC.

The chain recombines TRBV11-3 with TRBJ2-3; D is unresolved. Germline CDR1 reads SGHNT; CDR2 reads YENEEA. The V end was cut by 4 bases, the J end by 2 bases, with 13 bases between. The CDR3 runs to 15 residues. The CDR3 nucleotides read TGTGCCAGCAGCTCAAGGCGTTTTTCCACAGATACGCAGTATTTT. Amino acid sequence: CASSSRRFSTDTQYF.

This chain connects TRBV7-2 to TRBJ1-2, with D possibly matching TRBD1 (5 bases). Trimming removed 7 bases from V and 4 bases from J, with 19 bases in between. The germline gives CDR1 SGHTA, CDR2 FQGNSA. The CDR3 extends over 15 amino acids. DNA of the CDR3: TGTGCCAGCACCCAAAGTACGACAGCCATCTATGGCTACACCTTC. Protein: CASTQSTTAIYGYTF. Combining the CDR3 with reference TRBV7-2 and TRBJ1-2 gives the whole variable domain GAGVSQSPSNKVTEKGKDVELRCDPISGHTALYWYRQSLGQGLEFLIYFQGNSAPDKSGLPSDRFSAERTGGSVSTLTIQRTQQEDSAVYLCASTQSTTAIYGYTFGSGTRLTVV.

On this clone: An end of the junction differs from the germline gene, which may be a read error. Here the CDR3 reads CASSWHVTGELFF. CDR3 coding DNA: TGTGCTAGCAGCTGGCACGTCACCGGGGAGCTGTTTTTT. This chain links TRBV7-7 with TRBJ2-2; D is unclear. Germline-derived CDR1 and CDR2 are SSHAT and FNYEAQ (reference sequence). The length of the CDR3 is 13 residues.

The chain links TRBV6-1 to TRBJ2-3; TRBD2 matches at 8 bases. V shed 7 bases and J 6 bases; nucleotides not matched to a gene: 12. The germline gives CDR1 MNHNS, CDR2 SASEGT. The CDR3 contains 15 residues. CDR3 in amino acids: CASKRVTSVFDTQYF. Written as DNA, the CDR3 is TGTGCCAGCAAGCGGGTGACTAGCGTTTTCGATACGCAGTATTTT.

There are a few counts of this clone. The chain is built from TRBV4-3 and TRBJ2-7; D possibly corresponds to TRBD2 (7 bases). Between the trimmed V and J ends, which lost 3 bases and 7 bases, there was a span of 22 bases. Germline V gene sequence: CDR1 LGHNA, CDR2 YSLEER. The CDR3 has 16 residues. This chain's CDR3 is CASSQGLGGARVEQYF. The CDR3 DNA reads TGCGCCAGCAGCCAGGGCTTGGGGGGGGCCCGGGTAGAGCAGTACTTC.